The source of this T cell receptor beta chain is a study of T cells after yellow fever vaccination. UMIs and a universal primer site were added when TCR cDNA was made by 5'RACE template switching. TCRdb recomputed calls from the 5' RACE reads with MiXCR, one row per CDR3 protein. This sample has roughly 180,000 distinct CDR3 sequences, with about 6% found just once. This clonotype was recorded only once. No antigen is known for it. Being one base from a much bigger clone, this may be a read error. Germline CDR1 SGHDT, CDR2 YYEEEE. The CDR3 sequence is 16 residues long. Overall study findings and caveats: Contaminating bulk clonotypes could be abundant in FACS-sorted repertoires. Among all clonotypes, a small share was observed in both CD4 and CD8 compartments. Post-booster reappearance was seen for most primary-vaccination clones (96% CD4, roughly 86% CD8).

The TCR comes from a man between 18 and 35 years old who received the YFV17D yellow fever vaccine. Sequenced material: CD4+ T cells sorted from PBMCs, taken on the day of the first yellow fever vaccination. The chain uses TRBV5-6 and TRBJ2-6; TRBD1 is a possible D gene (6 bases). The CDR3 nucleotides are TGTGGCAGCAGCTTGCTACAGGGCTCTGGGGCCAACGTCCTGACTTTC. Amino acid sequence: CGSSLLQGSGANVLTF.